The next 27 T cell receptor beta chains were all read from a single sample in a study of T cells in Graves' hyperthyroidism and ophthalmopathy. Amplification of TCR beta CDR3 regions was performed using RNA transcripts as template. Researchers ran a first-round RT-PCR on the TCR CDR3 using the HTBI primer set. Via MiXCR, TCRdb re-called the multiplex PCR reads, giving one row per CDR3 protein. The sample holds about 210,000 distinct CDR3 sequences, roughly 17% seen once. The sample comprised blood. These receptors came from a man aged 50 to 60 with Graves' hyperthyroidism.

This rearrangement joins TRBV5-1 to TRBJ2-5; TRBD1 might be the D (6 bases). The germline gives CDR1 SGHRS, CDR2 YFSETQ. The CDR3 is made up of 14 amino acids. Trimming shortened V by 1 base and J by 7 bases, and 14 bases separated the two germline ends. CDR3 DNA sequence: TGCGCCAGCAGCTTGAGGGGGACCTGGGGGACCCAGTACTTC. Protein sequence: CASSLRGTWGTQYF.

This clonotype has a count of ten or more. The chain joins TRBV9 to TRBJ2-2; 8 nucleotides agree with TRBD2. There are 17 residues in the CDR3. J lost 2 bases, V lost 4 bases, and 10 bases had no gene match. Germline loops: CDR1 SGDLS, CDR2 YYNGEE. The CDR3, as DNA: TGTGCCAGCAGCCCAAGGCTGACTAGCGCCAACACCGGGGAGCTGTTTTTT. Residues: CASSPRLTSANTGELFF.

As to this clonotype: A much larger clone differs from this one at a single base, so this may be a read error. The CDR3 DNA reads as TGTGCCAGCAGTCACCGACAGGCTGTACAAGGCTACACCTTC. It yields the protein CASSHRQAVQGYTF. The V gene is TRBV6-1, the J gene TRBJ1-2; TRBD1 might be the D (6 bases). This CDR3 has 14 amino acids. Trimming removed 5 bases from V and 8 bases from J, with 18 bases in between. Germline-derived CDR1 and CDR2 are MNHNS and SASEGT.

This clonotype has a count of ten or more. This chain connects TRBV6-1 to TRBJ2-3; 8 nucleotides match TRBD1. From germline, CDR1 is MNHNS and CDR2 SASEGT. J gave up 3 bases and V 8 bases, and 4 bases lay outside the gene matches. The CDR3 runs 13 residues. The CDR3 region has the DNA TGTGCCAGCCGCGGACAGGGTACAGATACGCAGTATTTT. This sequence encodes CASRGQGTDTQYF.

This clonotype has only one observation. The chain couples TRBV27 to TRBJ2-7; 12 bases match TRBD2. This CDR3 contains 15 residues. Trimming at V came to 5 bases and at J to 6 bases, leaving 8 bases not matched to a gene. The germline CDR1 and CDR2 sequences are MNHEY and SMNVEV (reference sequence). CDR3: CASSGARLAGVEQYF. Written as DNA, the CDR3 is TGTGCCAGCAGTGGCGCGAGACTAGCGGGAGTCGAGCAGTACTTC.

This clonotype turned up a few times. V is TRBV29-1 and J is TRBJ2-2; 11 bases agree with TRBD2. Germline CDR1 reads SQVTM; CDR2 reads ANQGSEA. The junction had 3 bases not matched to a gene; V was cut back by 5 bases and J by 4 bases. This CDR3 is built from 14 residues. CDR3 in amino acids: CSVRLAGRTGELFF. Written as DNA, the CDR3 is TGCAGCGTTCGACTAGCGGGACGCACCGGGGAGCTGTTTTTT.

This clonotype was detected many times. The CDR3 loop is CASSVHRETEAFF. CDR3 sequence (DNA): TGTGCCAGCAGTGTACACAGGGAGACTGAAGCTTTCTTT. The J gene is TRBJ1-1, the V gene TRBV2; D possibly corresponds to TRBD1 (6 bases). The CDR3 is 13 residues long. In germline, CDR1 is SNHLY, CDR2 FYNNEI. Trimming stripped 4 bases from V and 5 bases from J, with 11 bases between.

This clonotype was counted between two and nine times. A single base separates this from a much larger clone, so it may be a read error. This chain uses TRBV20-1 with TRBJ2-3; D is tentatively TRBD1 or TRBD2 (5 bases each). The germline CDR1 and CDR2 sequences are DFQATT and SNEGSKA (reference sequence). This CDR3 has 14 residues. The CDR3 DNA reads TGCAGTGCCCGCCCCGGGGTAGGGGCAGATGCGCAGTATTTT. It codes for CSARPGVGADAQYF.

This clonotype was observed at least ten times. V usage is TRBV11-2 and J usage is TRBJ2-3, with a weak D call TRBD2 (6 bases). CDR1 is SGHAT and CDR2 is FQNNGV in the germline V gene. V was cut by 4 bases and J by 4 bases, with 18 bases left in between. This CDR3 region has 16 residues. For the CDR3, the DNA is TGTGCCAGCAGCTCCCGGTGGAGGGATGATTCAGATACGCAGTATTTT. This codes for CASSSRWRDDSDTQYF.

This clonotype was detected only a few times. The V gene is TRBV5-1, the J gene TRBJ2-2; D not resolved. The CDR3 totals 15 residues. Germline V lookup: CDR1 SGHRS, CDR2 YFSETQ. Deletions cut 4 bases from V and 3 bases from J, with 13 bases between. This CDR3 reads CASSPSTQHTGELFF. The CDR3 DNA reads as TGCGCCAGCAGCCCCTCGACACAACACACCGGGGAGCTGTTTTTT.

Comment on this clonotype: The junction and the germline gene differ at one end; a read error may be behind it. This chain links TRBV9 with TRBJ2-7, with a possible D match to TRBD1 (6 bases). Per germline, CDR1 SGDLS and CDR2 YYNGEE. There are 15 residues in the CDR3. CDR3 sequence: CASGVSGDESYEQYF. The CDR3 DNA sequence: TGTGCCAGCGGCGTCTCAGGGGATGAGTCCTACGAGCAGTACTTC.

In its sample, this clonotype was seen many times. The chain carries TRBV20-1 and TRBJ1-2; D gene ambiguous. The V end was cut by 4 bases, the J end by 3 bases, with 12 bases between. The germline gives CDR1 DFQATT, CDR2 SNEGSKA (reference sequence). The CDR3 loop spans 13 amino acids. The CDR3 nucleotides are TGCAGTGCTATGTACGGCCCAGACTATGGCTACACCTTC. This encodes CSAMYGPDYGYTF.

Many counts were recorded for this clonotype. This chain connects TRBV11-2 to TRBJ2-7; maybe TRBD2 (6 bases). CDR1 and CDR2 (germline): SGHAT, FQNNGV. Trimming took off 2 bases at V and 4 bases at J, with 9 bases between the two ends. This CDR3 spans 13 amino acids. This CDR3 reads CASSLIGSYEQYF. CDR3 coding DNA: TGTGCCAGCAGCTTAATCGGGAGTTACGAGCAGTACTTC.

The chain combines TRBV10-3 with TRBJ1-1; possible D gene TRBD1, 6 bases. This CDR3 contains 15 residues. CDR1 ENHRY and CDR2 SYGVKD come from the germline V gene. V was pared by 3 bases and J by 4 bases, with 15 bases between. The CDR3 coding sequence is TGTGCCATCAGTGATGGGAACAGGGTAAGCACTGAAGCTTTCTTT. This encodes CAISDGNRVSTEAFF.

The rearrangement joins TRBV7-3 to TRBJ1-2, with 10 positions matching TRBD1. CDR3 length: 14 residues. V shed 5 bases and J 8 bases; nucleotides not matched to a gene: 8. Germline V gene sequence: CDR1 SGHTA, CDR2 FQGTGA. The CDR3: CASSPAGTGAGYTF. CDR3 nucleotide sequence: TGTGCCAGCAGCCCGGCCGGGACAGGGGCCGGCTACACCTTC.

V is TRBV4-1 and J is TRBJ1-3; D call uncertain. From germline, CDR1 is MGHRA and CDR2 YSYEKL. The CDR3 extends over 18 amino acids. Trimming cost V 1 base and J 3 bases, with 19 bases left between them. This CDR3 is CASSQAGGRGRFGNTIYF. CDR3 bases: TGCGCCAGCAGCCAAGCCGGAGGGAGAGGGAGATTTGGAAACACCATATATTTT.

This clonotype was detected a few times. The chain recombines TRBV4-1 with TRBJ2-7; D gene uncertain. The CDR3 consists of 13 residues. The ends were cut back, 1 base at V and 3 bases at J, with 7 bases in the middle. The germline gives CDR1 MGHRA, CDR2 YSYEKL. The CDR3 reads CASSQVLGYEQYF. The CDR3 region has the DNA TGCGCCAGCAGCCAAGTTTTGGGCTACGAGCAGTACTTC.

V is TRBV20-1 and J is TRBJ2-5, with 8 bases fitting TRBD2. The CDR3 totals 15 residues. Germline lookup yields CDR1 DFQATT and CDR2 SNEGSKA (reference sequence). V lost 0 bases to trimming and J lost 4 bases; unmatched junction nucleotides: 7. The CDR3 region is CSAREAYLAGETQYF. CDR3 sequence (DNA): TGCAGTGCTAGAGAGGCTTATCTAGCGGGAGAGACCCAGTACTTC.

The chain uses TRBV7-8 and TRBJ2-3, with D tentatively TRBD1 (5 bases). The CDR3 consists of 14 residues. Looked up from germline, CDR1 is SGHVS and CDR2 is FQNEAQ. Trimming shortened V by 7 bases and J by 5 bases, and 16 bases separated the two germline ends. DNA for the CDR3: TGTGCCAGCACTAAAAGGGGAAGTGGAGATACGCAGTATTTT. Its translation: CASTKRGSGDTQYF. Supplemented by reference TRBV7-8 and TRBJ2-3, the full variable domain reads GAGVSQSPRYKVAKRGQDVALRCDPISGHVSLFWYQQALGQGPEFLTYFQNEAQLDKSGLPSDRFFAERPEGSVSTLKIQRTQQEDSAVYLCASTKRGSGDTQYFGPGTRLTVL.

Many counts were recorded for this clonotype. The J gene is TRBJ1-1, the V gene TRBV12-5; D remains ambiguous. The germline V and J ends were trimmed by 1 base and 0 bases, with 6 bases remaining between them. The CDR3 has 14 amino acids. Germline V CDR1 and CDR2: LGHNT, FRNRAP. The DNA for the CDR3 is TGTGCTAGTGGTTTGGAAACAGTGAACACTGAAGCTTTCTTT. Its translation is CASGLETVNTEAFF.

This clonotype was found many times. The rearrangement joins TRBV28 to TRBJ2-1; 8 bases are a match to TRBD1. V trimming: 7 bases; J trimming: 7 bases; junction bases outside the gene matches: 12. Looked up from germline, CDR1 is MDHEN and CDR2 is SYDVKM. The CDR3 is made up of 15 amino acids. This chain's CDR3 is CASNLDREVVNEQFF. The CDR3 nucleotides read TGTGCCAGCAACCTGGACAGGGAGGTAGTAAATGAGCAGTTCTTC.

This clonotype was detected only a few times. J is TRBJ2-1 and V is TRBV2; perhaps TRBD2 as D (6 bases). This CDR3 spans 11 amino acids. V was trimmed by 5 bases and J by 8 bases, leaving 7 bases between them. Germline V gene sequence: CDR1 SNHLY, CDR2 FYNNEI. This CDR3 reads CASSTGDEQFF. In nucleotides, the CDR3 is TGTGCCAGCAGTACGGGAGATGAGCAGTTCTTC.

The V gene is TRBV7-9, the J gene TRBJ2-1; no clear D gene. Trimming shortened V by 4 bases and J by 2 bases, and 15 bases separated the two germline ends. This CDR3 is 16 amino acids long. In germline, CDR1 is SEHNR, CDR2 FQNEAQ (reference sequence). The CDR3 loop reads CASSSTTRFAYNEQFF. The CDR3 region has the DNA TGTGCCAGCAGCTCCACGACTCGGTTTGCCTACAATGAGCAGTTCTTC.

This clonotype was detected only a few times. This chain joins TRBV7-9 and TRBJ2-4, with D perhaps TRBD2 (5 bases). Germline loops: CDR1 SEHNR, CDR2 FQNEAQ (reference sequence). The V gene lost 5 bases and the J gene lost 1 base, with 15 bases spanning the gap. This CDR3 spans 16 amino acids. The CDR3 spells CASSPRPSNAKNIQYF. The CDR3 DNA reads as TGTGCCAGCAGCCCCCGACCTAGCAACGCCAAAAACATTCAGTACTTC.

This clonotype has ten or more counts. The chain couples TRBV12-3 or TRBV12-4 to TRBJ2-3, with D unresolved. V gave up 7 bases and J gave up 6 bases, with 8 bases separating them. This CDR3 has 11 residues. CDR3 DNA: TGTGCCAGCACCACGGAGGATACGCAGTATTTT. Protein: CASTTEDTQYF.

There are many counts of this clonotype. The chain's CDR3 is CAWSRRTNEKLFF. CDR3 DNA sequence: TGTGCCTGGAGCCGCAGAACTAATGAAAAACTGTTTTTT. The V call is TRBV30, the J call TRBJ1-4; D call uncertain. V gave up 3 bases and J gave up 1 base, with 6 bases separating them. The CDR3 loop spans 13 amino acids. The germline CDR1 and CDR2 sequences are GTSNPN and SVGIG (reference sequence).

This clonotype was counted a few times. CDR3 in DNA: TGTGCCAGCAGTGAACCCCGGGACTCCGTTGTCGCAGATACGCAGTATTTT. As protein: CASSEPRDSVVADTQYF. V is TRBV25-1 and J is TRBJ2-3; the D gene is possibly TRBD2 (6 bases). This CDR3 is 17 amino acids long. Trimming pared 2 bases from V and 4 bases from J, leaving 19 bases between. Germline V lookup: CDR1 MGHDK, CDR2 SYGVNS.